Given below is one T cell receptor beta chain in context. The data are from a study of patients and donors after allogeneic stem cell transplantation. The germline CDR1 and CDR2 sequences are LGHNA and YSLEER. The CDR3 loop spans 17 amino acids. V gave up 0 bases and J gave up 5 bases; unmatched junction bases: 9. Using its own MiXCR run on the RT-PCR reads, TCRdb lists one record per CDR3 protein. The table includes about 960,000 distinct CDR3 sequences, 18% detected once. This clonotype was obtained from a human donor who was either an allogeneic HSCT recipient or a stem cell or donor lymphocyte infusion donor (not recorded which). It is not recorded whose cells these are; they may come from a transplant donor. The V gene is TRBV4-3, the J gene TRBJ2-2; TRBD2 aligns across 7 bases. The sample comprised blood, either unsorted or a sorted T cell fraction (not recorded which). CDR3 in DNA: TGCGCCAGCAGCCAAGAGGGGCGGGGGTACGAGACCGGGGAGCTGTTTTTT. It codes for CASSQEGRGYETGELFF.